This is a list of T cell receptor beta chains from one sample in a study of blood T cell repertoires in COVID-19. Data came from immunoSEQ multiplex PCR; TCRdb stores just in-frame clones and leaves some out. The sample records 150,000 to 200,000 clones, 78% being singletons. The sample was PBMCs or T cells enriched from blood (not recorded which). The receptors shown here come from a woman aged 45 to 65 who had recovered from COVID-19. Both conserved end residues are part of each CDR3. Each record gives: J gene, V gene, clone size, D gene, CDR3 DNA, CDR3 protein. D genes are given only for firm matches. Not all rows give a size; the values are once, few, many and, for expanded clones, a class.

TRBJ2-1 | TRBV19 | . | TRBD2 | TGTGCCAGTAGTTCCGGGGGACTAGCGGACCACAATGAGCAGTTCTTC | CASSSGGLADHNEQFF
TRBJ2-3 | TRBV2 | . | TRBD1 | TGTGCCAGCAGTAAGGGACAGCGCACAGATACGCAGTATTTT | CASSKGQRTDTQYF
TRBJ1-3 | TRBV30 | . | . | TGTGCCTGGAATGGGGGCAGCTCTGGAAACACCATATATTTT | CAWNGGSSGNTIYF
TRBJ1-5 | TRBV28 | . | . | TGTGCCAGCAGCCAGGGCGGGGGGCTGAATCAGCCCCAGCATTTT | CASSQGGGLNQPQHF
TRBJ1-1 | TRBV6-6 | . | TRBD1 | TGTGCCAGCAGTTACTCAACAGGGGGCACTGAAGCTTTCTTT | CASSYSTGGTEAFF
TRBJ1-1 | TRBV5-4 | few | . | TGTGCCAGCAGCTTGAGTCAGAGGACTGAAGCTTTCTTT | CASSLSQRTEAFF
TRBJ2-1 | TRBV11-2 | . | . | TGTGCCAGCAGCTCGTCCTCCACCGGGTACTCCTACAATGAGCAGTTCTTC | CASSSSSTGYSYNEQFF
TRBJ1-5 | TRBV28 | . | . | TGTGCCAGCAGTGGTAACGAGGTTCAGCCCCAGCATTTT | CASSGNEVQPQHF
TRBJ2-2 | TRBV5-7 | few | TRBD1 | TGTGCCAGCAGCTTGGAGGGGGCTCGGAACACCGGGGAGCTGTTTTTT | CASSLEGARNTGELFF
TRBJ2-1 | TRBV28 | . | . | TGTGCCAGCAGTTTCTCGGGCTACAATGAGCAGTTCTTC | CASSFSGYNEQFF
TRBJ2-5 | TRBV5-1 | . | TRBD2 | TGCGCCAGCAGCTCAGGGACTAGCGGGAGTCGGGAGACCCAGTACTTC | CASSSGTSGSRETQYF
TRBJ2-3 | TRBV15 | . | . | TGTGCCACCAGCCCGACGCAGGGGTGGACAGATACGCAGTATTTT | CATSPTQGWTDTQYF
TRBJ1-2 | TRBV7-2 | . | TRBD1 | TGTGCCAGCAGCGTGTTTGGGGGACAGGGATCCCATGGCTACACCTTC | CASSVFGGQGSHGYTF
TRBJ1-2 | TRBV12-3/TRBV12-4 | . | TRBD1 | TGTGCCAGCAGTTCGACAGGGGTGTCCGGCTACACCTTC | CASSSTGVSGYTF
TRBJ2-4 | TRBV6-1 | once | TRBD2 | TGTGCCAGCAGTAAAGCGGGAGAAGGCATTCAGTACTTC | CASSKAGEGIQYF
TRBJ1-6 | TRBV2 | . | TRBD1 | TGTGCCAGCATCCAGGGGGCCGCGACCGAACCCCTCCACTTT | CASIQGAATEPLHF
TRBJ1-4 | TRBV6-5 | . | . | TGTGCCAGCAACACAGAGGGGGGGGGAATTGAAAAACTGTTTTTT | CASNTEGGGIEKLFF
TRBJ1-4 | TRBV5-1 | . | TRBD1 | TGCGCCAGCAGCTTGGGACAGGGGGAAGGTTCTAATGAAAAACTGTTTTTT | CASSLGQGEGSNEKLFF
TRBJ2-7 | TRBV11-2 | . | . | TGTGCCAGCAGCTTCCAGGACAGTATGGAGGAGCAGTACTTC | CASSFQDSMEEQYF
TRBJ2-1 | TRBV4-3 | . | TRBD2 | TGCGCCAGCAGCCAAGATGGGAGCGGGAGGGCTGTCGAGCAGTTCTTC | CASSQDGSGRAVEQFF
TRBJ2-1 | TRBV5-1 | few | . | TGCGCCAGCACGCTCCGTTCGGGGGACAATGAGCAGTTCTTC | CASTLRSGDNEQFF
TRBJ1-3 | TRBV5-1 | . | . | TGCGCCAGCAGCTTACCGAGCTCTGGAAACACCATATATTTT | CASSLPSSGNTIYF
TRBJ2-1 | TRBV14 | few | TRBD2 | TGTGCCAGCAGAGATACTAGCGGTAGCTCCTACAATGAGCAGTTCTTC | CASRDTSGSSYNEQFF
TRBJ1-5 | TRBV20-1 | . | . | TGCAGTGCTAGTTGGACAACCGTAAATAGCAATCAGCCCCAGCATTTT | CSASWTTVNSNQPQHF
TRBJ1-1 | TRBV10-3 | few | . | TGTGCCATCAGTGAACAAGGGGCGCAAAGTGAAGCTTTCTTT | CAISEQGAQSEAFF